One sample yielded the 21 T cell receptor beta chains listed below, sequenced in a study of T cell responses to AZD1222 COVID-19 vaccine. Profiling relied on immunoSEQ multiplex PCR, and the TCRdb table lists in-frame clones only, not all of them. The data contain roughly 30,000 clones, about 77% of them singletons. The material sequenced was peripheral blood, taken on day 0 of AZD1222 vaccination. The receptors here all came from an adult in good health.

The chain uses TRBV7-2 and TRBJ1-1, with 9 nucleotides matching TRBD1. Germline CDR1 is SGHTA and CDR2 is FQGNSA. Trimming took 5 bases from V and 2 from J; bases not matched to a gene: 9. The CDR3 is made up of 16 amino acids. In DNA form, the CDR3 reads TGTGCCAGCAGCCTACAGGGGGCAGGATTTAACACTGAAGCTTTCTTT. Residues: CASSLQGAGFNTEAFF.

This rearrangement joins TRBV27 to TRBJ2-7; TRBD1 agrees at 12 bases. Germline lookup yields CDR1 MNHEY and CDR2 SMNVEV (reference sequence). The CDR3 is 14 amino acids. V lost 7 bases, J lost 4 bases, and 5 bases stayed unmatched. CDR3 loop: CASTRGQGAYEQYF. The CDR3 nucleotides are TGTGCCAGCACCCGGGGACAGGGGGCGTACGAGCAGTACTTC.

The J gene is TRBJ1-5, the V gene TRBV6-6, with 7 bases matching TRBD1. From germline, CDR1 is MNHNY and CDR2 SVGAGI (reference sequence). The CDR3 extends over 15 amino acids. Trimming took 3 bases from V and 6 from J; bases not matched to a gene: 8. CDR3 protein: CASSYQGGGPQPQHF. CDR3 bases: TGTGCCAGCAGTTATCAGGGGGGGGGTCCTCAGCCCCAGCATTTT.

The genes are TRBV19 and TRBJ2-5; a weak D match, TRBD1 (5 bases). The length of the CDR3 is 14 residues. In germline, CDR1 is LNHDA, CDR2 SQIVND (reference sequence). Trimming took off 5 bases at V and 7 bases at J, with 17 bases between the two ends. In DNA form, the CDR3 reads TGTGCCAGTAGTCACCGACAGTCCCCGGGGACCCAGTACTTC. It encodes CASSHRQSPGTQYF.

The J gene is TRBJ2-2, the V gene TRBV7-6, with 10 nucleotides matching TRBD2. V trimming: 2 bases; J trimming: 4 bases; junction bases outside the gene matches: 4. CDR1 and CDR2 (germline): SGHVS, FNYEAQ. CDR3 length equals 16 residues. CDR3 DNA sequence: TGTGCCAGCAGCTTAAGCCCTAGCGGGAGCACCGGGGAGCTGTTTTTT. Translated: CASSLSPSGSTGELFF.

CDR3 in amino acids: CASSYPTGKGINQPQHF. The CDR3 coding sequence is TGTGCCAGCAGTTACCCCACCGGTAAGGGCATAAATCAGCCCCAGCATTTT. This chain joins TRBV6-2 or TRBV6-3 and TRBJ1-5, with D unresolved. The germline V and J ends were trimmed by 2 bases and 4 bases, with 18 bases remaining between them. This CDR3 comprises 17 residues. Per germline, CDR1 MNHEY and CDR2 SVGEGT.

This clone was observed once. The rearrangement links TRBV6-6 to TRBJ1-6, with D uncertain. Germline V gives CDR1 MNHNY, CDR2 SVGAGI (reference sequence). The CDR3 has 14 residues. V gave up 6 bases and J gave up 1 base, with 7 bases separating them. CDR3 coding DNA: TGTGCCAGCAGCCCCGTATCCTATAATTCACCCCTCCACTTT. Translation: CASSPVSYNSPLHF.

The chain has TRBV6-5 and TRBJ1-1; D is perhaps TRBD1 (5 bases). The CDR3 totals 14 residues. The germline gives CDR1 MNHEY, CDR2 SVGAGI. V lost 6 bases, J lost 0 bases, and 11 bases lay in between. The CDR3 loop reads CASRVGLMNTEAFF. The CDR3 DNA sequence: TGTGCCAGCAGGGTGGGACTGATGAACACTGAAGCTTTCTTT.

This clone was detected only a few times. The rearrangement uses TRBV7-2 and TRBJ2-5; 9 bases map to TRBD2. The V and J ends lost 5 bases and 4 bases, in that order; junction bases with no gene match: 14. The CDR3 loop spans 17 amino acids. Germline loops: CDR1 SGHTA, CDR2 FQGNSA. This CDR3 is CASSRGRRGGLSETQYF. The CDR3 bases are TGTGCCAGCAGCCGGGGCAGGCGGGGGGGCCTGTCAGAGACCCAGTACTTC.

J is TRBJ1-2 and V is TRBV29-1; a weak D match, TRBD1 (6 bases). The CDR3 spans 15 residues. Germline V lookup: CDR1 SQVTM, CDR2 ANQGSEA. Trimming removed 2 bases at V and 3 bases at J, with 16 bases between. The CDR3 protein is CSVEFVTGRYYGYTF. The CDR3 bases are TGCAGCGTTGAATTTGTGACAGGTCGGTACTATGGCTACACCTTC.

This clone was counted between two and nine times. The CDR3 sequence: CASSPRRGSANEQFF. As DNA, the CDR3 is TGTGCCAGCAGCCCAAGGAGGGGGAGCGCTAATGAGCAGTTCTTC. The gene calls are TRBV7-2 and TRBJ2-1; D may be TRBD1 or TRBD2 (6 bases each). From germline, CDR1 is SGHTA and CDR2 FQGNSA. There are 15 residues in the CDR3. V lost 5 bases, J lost 7 bases, and 18 bases lay in between.

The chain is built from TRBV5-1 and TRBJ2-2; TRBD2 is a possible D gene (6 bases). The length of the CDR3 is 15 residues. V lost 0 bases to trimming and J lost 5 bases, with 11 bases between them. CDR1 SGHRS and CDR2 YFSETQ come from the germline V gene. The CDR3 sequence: CASSLERAETGELFF. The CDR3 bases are TGCGCCAGCAGCTTGGAGCGGGCCGAGACCGGGGAGCTGTTTTTT.

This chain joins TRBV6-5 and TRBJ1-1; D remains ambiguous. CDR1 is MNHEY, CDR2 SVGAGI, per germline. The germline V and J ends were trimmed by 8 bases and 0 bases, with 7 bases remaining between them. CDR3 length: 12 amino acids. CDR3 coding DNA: TGTGCCAGCCACCGAGTGAACACTGAAGCTTTCTTT. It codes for CASHRVNTEAFF.

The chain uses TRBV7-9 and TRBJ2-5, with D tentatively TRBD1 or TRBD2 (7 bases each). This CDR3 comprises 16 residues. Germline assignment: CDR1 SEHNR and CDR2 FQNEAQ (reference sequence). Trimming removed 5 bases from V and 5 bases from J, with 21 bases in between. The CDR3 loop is CASSPTRGGKRETQYF. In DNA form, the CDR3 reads TGTGCCAGCAGCCCAACCAGGGGGGGCAAGAGGGAGACCCAGTACTTC.

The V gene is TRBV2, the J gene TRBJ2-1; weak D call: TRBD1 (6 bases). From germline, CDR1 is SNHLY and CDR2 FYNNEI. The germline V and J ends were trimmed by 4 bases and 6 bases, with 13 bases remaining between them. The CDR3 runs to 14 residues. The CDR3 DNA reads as TGTGCCAGCAGTGGGGGACAACCACGCAATGAGCAGTTCTTC. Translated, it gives CASSGGQPRNEQFF.

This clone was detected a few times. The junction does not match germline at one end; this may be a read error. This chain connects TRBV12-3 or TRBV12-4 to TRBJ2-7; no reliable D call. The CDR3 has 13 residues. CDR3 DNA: TGTGCCAGCAGTTTAGCGATGGTAGGAAGGTGTGACTTC. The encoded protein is CASSLAMVGRCDF.

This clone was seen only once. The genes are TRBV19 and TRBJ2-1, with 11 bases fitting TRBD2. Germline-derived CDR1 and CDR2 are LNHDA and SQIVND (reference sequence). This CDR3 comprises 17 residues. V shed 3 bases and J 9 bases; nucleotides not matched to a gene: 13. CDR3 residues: CASSIFLGSGRASEQFF. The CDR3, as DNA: TGTGCCAGTAGTATTTTTCTGGGTAGCGGGAGGGCCAGTGAGCAGTTCTTC.

Written as DNA, the CDR3 is TGTGCCTGGACCCTCCGTCAAGGTGAGCAGTTCTTC. It is translated as CAWTLRQGEQFF. The chain is built from TRBV30 and TRBJ2-1; no definite D call. Germline CDR1 reads GTSNPN; CDR2 reads SVGIG (reference sequence). Trimming pared 4 bases from V and 9 bases from J, leaving 13 bases between. This CDR3 contains 12 residues.

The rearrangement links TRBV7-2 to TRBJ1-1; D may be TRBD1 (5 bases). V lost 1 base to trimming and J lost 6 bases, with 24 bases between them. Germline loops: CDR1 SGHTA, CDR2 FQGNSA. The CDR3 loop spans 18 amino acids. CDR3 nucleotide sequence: TGTGCCAGCAGCTTAGTCGGGGCCGTGGGTGCCCTAAACGCTGAAGCTTTCTTT. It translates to CASSLVGAVGALNAEAFF.

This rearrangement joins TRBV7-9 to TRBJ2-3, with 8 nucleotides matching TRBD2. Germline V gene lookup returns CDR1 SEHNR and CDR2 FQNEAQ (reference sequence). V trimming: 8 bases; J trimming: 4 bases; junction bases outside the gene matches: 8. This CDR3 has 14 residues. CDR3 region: CASLDLAGADTQYF. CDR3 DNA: TGTGCCAGCCTTGATCTAGCGGGTGCAGATACGCAGTATTTT.

CDR3 nucleotide sequence: TGTGCCAGCAGCTACGGGGACAGGATAGAGCAGTTCTTC. This sequence encodes CASSYGDRIEQFF. The V gene is TRBV7-9, the J gene TRBJ2-1; 8 nucleotides match TRBD1. Unmatched junction bases numbered 6, after V lost 4 bases and J lost 10 bases. There are 13 residues in the CDR3. Germline loops: CDR1 SEHNR, CDR2 FQNEAQ (reference sequence).